The clone carrying this TCR beta chain was seen a few times. Unique molecular identifiers were built into the TCRbeta library. TCRdb used MiXCR to reprocess the PCR reads, holding one entry per CDR3 protein. This table holds roughly 500,000 distinct CDR3 sequences, approximately 32% found once. This record comes from a study of T-cell reconstitution after alpha-beta-depleted transplantation in children. CDR1 is ENHRY, CDR2 SYGVKD, per germline. The CDR3 consists of 15 residues. The V end lost 10 bases, the J end lost 3 bases, and 21 bases lay between the germline ends. Sequenced material: PBMCs from the stem cell graft donor, taken from the stem cell graft. The origin of this receptor is a human donor who donated a stem cell graft to a child with aplastic anemia. The rearrangement links TRBV10-3 to TRBJ1-1; TRBD1 might be the D (6 bases). CDR3 in amino acids: CATKRIQGPDTEAFF. CDR3 DNA: TGTGCCACAAAGAGGATACAGGGACCCGACACTGAAGCTTTCTTT.